This section outlines one TCR beta chain sequence together with its context. Its antigen remains unidentified. One base away lies a much larger clone, so this may be a sequencing read error. Researchers took RNA transcripts and amplified the TCR beta CDR3 regions from them. TCR CDR3 underwent first-round RT-PCR with the HTBI primer set. From the multiplex PCR reads, TCRdb called clonotypes with MiXCR, one entry per CDR3 protein. This sample has around 800,000 distinct CDR3 sequences; 35% to 40% occur once, and the top ten carry approximately 10%. The CDR3 totals 15 residues. The V and J ends lost 0 bases and 3 bases, in that order; junction bases with no gene match: 5. Germline V gene lookup returns CDR1 SQVTM and CDR2 ANQGSEA. This sample was taken from a study of T cells in Graves' hyperthyroidism and ophthalmopathy. Study-wide points: Blood also showed most of the thyroid clonotypes that were expanded above 0.001.

The sequence derives from a man between 18 and 29 years old with Graves' hyperthyroidism. Sequenced input: blood. The J gene is TRBJ2-5, the V gene TRBV29-1; 9 nucleotides match TRBD1. The CDR3: CSVEDPRTGEETQYF. In DNA, the CDR3 is TGCAGCGTTGAAGATCCTCGGACAGGGGAAGAGACCCAGTACTTC.